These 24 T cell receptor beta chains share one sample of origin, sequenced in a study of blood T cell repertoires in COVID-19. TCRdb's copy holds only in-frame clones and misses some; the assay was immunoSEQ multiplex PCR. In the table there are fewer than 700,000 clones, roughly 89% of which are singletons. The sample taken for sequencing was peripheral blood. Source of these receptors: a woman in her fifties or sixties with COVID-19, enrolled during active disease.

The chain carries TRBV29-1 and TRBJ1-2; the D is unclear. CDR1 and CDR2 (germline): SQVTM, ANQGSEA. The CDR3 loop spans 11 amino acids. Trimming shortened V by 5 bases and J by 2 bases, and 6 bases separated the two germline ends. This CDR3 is CSVRTNYGYTF. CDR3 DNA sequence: TGCAGCGTTCGAACAAACTATGGCTACACCTTC.

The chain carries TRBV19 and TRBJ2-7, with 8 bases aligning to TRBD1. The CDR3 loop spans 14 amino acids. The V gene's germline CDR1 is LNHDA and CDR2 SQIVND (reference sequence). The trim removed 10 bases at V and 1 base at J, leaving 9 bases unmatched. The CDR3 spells CATSPGQASYEQYF. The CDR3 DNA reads TGTGCCACCTCACCGGGACAGGCATCCTACGAGCAGTACTTC.

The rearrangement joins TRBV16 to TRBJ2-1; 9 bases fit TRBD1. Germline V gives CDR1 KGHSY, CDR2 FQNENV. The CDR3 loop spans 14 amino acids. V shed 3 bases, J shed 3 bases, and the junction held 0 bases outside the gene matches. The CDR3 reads CASSQGQGYNEQFF. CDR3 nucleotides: TGTGCCAGCAGCCAGGGACAGGGCTACAATGAGCAGTTCTTC. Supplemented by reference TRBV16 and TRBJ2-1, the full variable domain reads GEEVAQTPKHLVRGEGQKAKLYCAPIKGHSYVFWYQQVLKNEFKFLISFQNENVFDETGMPKERFSAKCLPNSPCSLEIQATKLEDSAVYFCASSQGQGYNEQFFGPGTRLTVL.

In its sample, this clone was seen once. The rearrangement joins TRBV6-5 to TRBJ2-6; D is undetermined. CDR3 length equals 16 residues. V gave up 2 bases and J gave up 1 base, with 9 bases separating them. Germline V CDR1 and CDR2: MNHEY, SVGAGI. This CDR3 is CASSYLLQSGANVLTF. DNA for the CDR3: TGTGCCAGCAGTTACCTGCTGCAGTCTGGGGCCAACGTCCTGACTTTC.

CDR3 nucleotides: TGTGCCAGCAGCCAAGAGGGCACCGTCGATGAGCAGTTCTTC. Translation gives CASSQEGTVDEQFF. V gene TRBV3-1 (or the pseudogene TRBV3-2) combines with J gene TRBJ2-1; D unclear. V gave up 0 bases and J gave up 8 bases, with 11 bases separating them. Germline V gene sequence: CDR1 LGHDT, CDR2 YNNKEL (reference sequence). The CDR3 contains 14 residues.

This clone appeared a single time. The CDR3 loop reads CASSQDRDEKLFF. In nucleotides, the CDR3 is TGTGCCAGCAGCCAAGACCGGGATGAAAAACTGTTTTTT. The rearrangement links TRBV3-1 (or the pseudogene TRBV3-2) to TRBJ1-4; D gene ambiguous. The germline gives CDR1 LGHDT, CDR2 YNNKEL (reference sequence). The CDR3 has 13 amino acids. The ends were cut back, 0 bases at V and 6 bases at J, with 5 bases in the middle.

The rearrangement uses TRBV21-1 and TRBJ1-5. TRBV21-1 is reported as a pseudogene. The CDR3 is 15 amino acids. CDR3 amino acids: CASSNTAGGKQPQHF. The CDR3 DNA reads TGTGCCAGCAGCAATACGGCAGGAGGTAAGCAGCCCCAGCATTTT.

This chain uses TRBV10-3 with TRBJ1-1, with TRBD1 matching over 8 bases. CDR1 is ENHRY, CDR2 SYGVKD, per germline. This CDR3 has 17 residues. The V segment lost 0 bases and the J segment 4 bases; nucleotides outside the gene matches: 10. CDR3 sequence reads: CAISESRQGAGGTEAFF. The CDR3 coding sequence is TGTGCCATCAGTGAGTCTAGGCAGGGGGCTGGGGGCACTGAAGCTTTCTTT.

The CDR3 bases are TGTGCCACCAGTGGCAGCAGGGGCTACGAGCAGTACTTC. Residues: CATSGSRGYEQYF. The chain joins TRBV24-1 to TRBJ2-7; weak D call: TRBD1 (6 bases). Germline V gene data show CDR1 as KGHDR and CDR2 as SFDVKD. There are 13 residues in the CDR3. Trimming removed 5 bases from V and 3 bases from J, with 10 bases in between.

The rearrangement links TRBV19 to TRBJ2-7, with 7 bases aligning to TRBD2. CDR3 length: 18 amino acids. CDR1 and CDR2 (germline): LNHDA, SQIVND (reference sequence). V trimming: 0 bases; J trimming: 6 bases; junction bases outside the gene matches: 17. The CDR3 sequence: CASSIELGGTAGGGEQYF. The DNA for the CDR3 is TGTGCCAGTAGTATAGAACTCGGGGGGACTGCCGGGGGAGGCGAGCAGTACTTC.

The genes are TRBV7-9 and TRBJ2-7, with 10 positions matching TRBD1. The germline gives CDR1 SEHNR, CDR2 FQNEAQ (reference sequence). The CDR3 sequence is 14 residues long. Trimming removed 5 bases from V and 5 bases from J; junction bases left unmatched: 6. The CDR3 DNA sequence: TGTGCCAGCAGCAGACCCGGGACAGGGGACGAGCAGTACTTC. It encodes CASSRPGTGDEQYF. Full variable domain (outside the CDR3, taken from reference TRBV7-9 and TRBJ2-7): DTGVSQNPRHKITKRGQNVTFRCDPISEHNRLYWYRQTLGQGPEFLTYFQNEAQLEKSRLLSDRFSAERPKGSFSTLEIQRTEQGDSAMYLCASSRPGTGDEQYFGPGTRLTVT.

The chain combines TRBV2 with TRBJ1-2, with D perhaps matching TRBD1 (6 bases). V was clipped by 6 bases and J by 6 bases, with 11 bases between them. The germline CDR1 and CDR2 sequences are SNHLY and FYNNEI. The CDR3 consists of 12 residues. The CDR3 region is CASSLQGNGYTF. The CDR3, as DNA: TGTGCCAGCAGCCTACAGGGCAATGGCTACACCTTC.

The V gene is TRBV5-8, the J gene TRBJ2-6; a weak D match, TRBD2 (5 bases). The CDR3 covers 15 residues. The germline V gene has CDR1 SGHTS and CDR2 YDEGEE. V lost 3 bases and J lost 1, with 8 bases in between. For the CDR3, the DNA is TGTGCCAGCAGCTACGAGGGATCTGGGGCCAACGTCCTGACTTTC. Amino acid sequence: CASSYEGSGANVLTF.

The CDR3, as DNA: TGCGCCAGCAGCCAAGGCCGAGGGAGTTACGCTGAAGCTTTCTTT. Translating gives CASSQGRGSYAEAFF. The chain combines TRBV4-1 with TRBJ1-1, with D uncertain. The CDR3 length is 15 residues. Trimming removed 1 base from V and 6 bases from J, with 15 bases in between. Germline assignment: CDR1 MGHRA and CDR2 YSYEKL.

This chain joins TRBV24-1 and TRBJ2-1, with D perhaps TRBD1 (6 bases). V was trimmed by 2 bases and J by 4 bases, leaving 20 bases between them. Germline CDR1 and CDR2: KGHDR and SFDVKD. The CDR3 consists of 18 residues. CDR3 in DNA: TGTGCCACCAGTGATTCAGGGCCGGGACAAAGGAAATACAATGAGCAGTTCTTC. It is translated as CATSDSGPGQRKYNEQFF.

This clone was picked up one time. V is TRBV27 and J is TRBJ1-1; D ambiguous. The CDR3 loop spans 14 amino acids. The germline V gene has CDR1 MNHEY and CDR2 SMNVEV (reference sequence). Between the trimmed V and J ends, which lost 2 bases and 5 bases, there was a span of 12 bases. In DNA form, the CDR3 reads TGTGCCAGCAGTTTAAGTTTTTCGGGAACTGAAGCTTTCTTT. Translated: CASSLSFSGTEAFF.

The CDR3 sequence: CASRRGIGYTF. CDR3 in DNA: TGTGCCAGTAGAAGGGGGATTGGCTACACCTTC. The chain is built from TRBV19 and TRBJ1-2, with a weak D call TRBD1 (6 bases). The CDR3 is 11 residues long. Germline assignment: CDR1 LNHDA and CDR2 SQIVND (reference sequence). V was pared by 6 bases and J by 7 bases, with 9 bases between.

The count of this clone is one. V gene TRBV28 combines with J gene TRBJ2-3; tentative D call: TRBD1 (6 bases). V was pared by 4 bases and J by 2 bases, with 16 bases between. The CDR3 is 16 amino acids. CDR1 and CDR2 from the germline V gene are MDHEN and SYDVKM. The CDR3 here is CASSSRLDRYTDTQYF. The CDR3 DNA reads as TGTGCCAGCAGTTCCCGCCTGGACAGATACACAGATACGCAGTATTTT.

CDR3 sequence (DNA): TGTGCCAGCAGCTTAATGGGAGGGGCTAATGAAAAACTGTTTTTT. Protein: CASSLMGGANEKLFF. This chain joins TRBV7-2 and TRBJ1-4, with a possible D match to TRBD1 (5 bases). Trimming removed 2 bases at V and 3 bases at J, with 10 bases between. The CDR3 spans 15 residues. Germline lookup yields CDR1 SGHTA and CDR2 FQGNSA. The complete variable domain, with remaining parts taken from reference TRBV7-2 and TRBJ1-4, reads GAGVSQSPSNKVTEKGKDVELRCDPISGHTALYWYRQSLGQGLEFLIYFQGNSAPDKSGLPSDRFSAERTGGSVSTLTIQRTQQEDSAVYLCASSLMGGANEKLFFGSGTQLSVL.

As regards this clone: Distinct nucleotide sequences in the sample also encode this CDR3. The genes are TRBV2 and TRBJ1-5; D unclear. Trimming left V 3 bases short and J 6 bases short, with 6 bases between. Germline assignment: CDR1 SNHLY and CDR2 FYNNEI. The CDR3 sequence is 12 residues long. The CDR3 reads CASSDEGQPQHF. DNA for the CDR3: TGTGCCAGCAGTGACGAGGGTCAGCCCCAGCATTTT.

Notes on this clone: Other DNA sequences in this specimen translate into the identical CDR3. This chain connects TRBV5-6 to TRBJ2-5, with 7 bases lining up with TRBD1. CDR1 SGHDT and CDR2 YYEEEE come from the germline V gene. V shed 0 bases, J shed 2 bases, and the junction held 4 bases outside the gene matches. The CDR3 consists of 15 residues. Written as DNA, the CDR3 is TGTGCCAGCAGCTTGGGACAGGGCTATCAAGAGACCCAGTACTTC. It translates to CASSLGQGYQETQYF. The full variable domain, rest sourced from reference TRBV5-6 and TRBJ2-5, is DAGVTQSPTHLIKTRGQQVTLRCSPKSGHDTVSWYQQALGQGPQFIFQYYEEEERQRGNFPDRFSGHQFPNYSSELNVNALLLGDSALYLCASSLGQGYQETQYFGPGTRLLVL.

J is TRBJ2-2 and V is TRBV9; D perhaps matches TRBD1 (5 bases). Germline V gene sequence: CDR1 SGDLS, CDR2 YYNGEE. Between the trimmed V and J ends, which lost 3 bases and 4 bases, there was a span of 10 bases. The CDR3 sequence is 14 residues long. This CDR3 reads CASSAPRGTGELFF. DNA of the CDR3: TGTGCCAGCAGCGCCCCTAGGGGCACCGGGGAGCTGTTTTTT.

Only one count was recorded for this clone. CDR3 protein: CASSKTGGLDTIYF. The CDR3 DNA is TGTGCCAGCAGTAAGACAGGGGGCTTGGACACCATATATTTT. The chain has TRBV3-1 (or the pseudogene TRBV3-2) and TRBJ1-3; 10 bases map to TRBD1. CDR3 length: 14 residues. Germline trimming cut 6 bases from V and 8 bases from J; bases unmatched to any gene: 7. Germline-derived CDR1 and CDR2 are LGHDT and YNNKEL (reference sequence).

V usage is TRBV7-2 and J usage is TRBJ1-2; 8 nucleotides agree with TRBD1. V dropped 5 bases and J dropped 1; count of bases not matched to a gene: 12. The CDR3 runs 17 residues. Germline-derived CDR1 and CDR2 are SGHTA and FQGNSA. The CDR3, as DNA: TGTGCCAGCAGCCAACCCGAGGGACAGGCCTTTAACTATGGCTACACCTTC. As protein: CASSQPEGQAFNYGYTF.